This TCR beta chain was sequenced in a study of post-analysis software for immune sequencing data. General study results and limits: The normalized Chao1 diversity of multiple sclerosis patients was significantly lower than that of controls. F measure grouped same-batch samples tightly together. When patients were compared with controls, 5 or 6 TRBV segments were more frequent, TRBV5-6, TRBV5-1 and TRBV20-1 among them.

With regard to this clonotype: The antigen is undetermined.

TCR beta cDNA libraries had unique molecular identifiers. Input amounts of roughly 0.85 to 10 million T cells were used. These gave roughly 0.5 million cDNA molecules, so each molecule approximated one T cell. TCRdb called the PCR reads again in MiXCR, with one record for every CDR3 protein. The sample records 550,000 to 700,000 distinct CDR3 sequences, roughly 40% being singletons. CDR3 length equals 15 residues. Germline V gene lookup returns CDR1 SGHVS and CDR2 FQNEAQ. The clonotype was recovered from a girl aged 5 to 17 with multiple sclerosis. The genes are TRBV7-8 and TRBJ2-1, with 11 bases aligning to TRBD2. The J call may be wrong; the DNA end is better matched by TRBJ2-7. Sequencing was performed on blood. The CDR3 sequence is CASSSLTSGKGEQYF. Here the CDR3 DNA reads TGTGCCAGCAGCTCCCTGACTAGCGGGAAGGGCGAGCAGTACTTC.